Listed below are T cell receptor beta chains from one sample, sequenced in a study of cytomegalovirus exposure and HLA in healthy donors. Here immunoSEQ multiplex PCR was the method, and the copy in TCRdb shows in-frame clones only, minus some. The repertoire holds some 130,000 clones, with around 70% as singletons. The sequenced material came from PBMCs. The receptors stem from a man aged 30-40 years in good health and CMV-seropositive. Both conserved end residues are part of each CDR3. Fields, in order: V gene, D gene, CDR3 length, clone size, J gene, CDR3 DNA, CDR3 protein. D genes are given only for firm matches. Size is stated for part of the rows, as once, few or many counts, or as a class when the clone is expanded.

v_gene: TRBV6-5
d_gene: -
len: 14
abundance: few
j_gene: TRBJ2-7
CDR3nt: TGTGCCAGCAGTTACAACAGGGACTCCTACGAGCAGTACTTC
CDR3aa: CASSYNRDSYEQYF

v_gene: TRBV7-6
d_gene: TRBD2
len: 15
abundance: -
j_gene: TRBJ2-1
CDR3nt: TGTGCCAGCAGCGCACTAGCGGGAGTGTACAATGAGCAGTTCTTC
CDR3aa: CASSALAGVYNEQFF

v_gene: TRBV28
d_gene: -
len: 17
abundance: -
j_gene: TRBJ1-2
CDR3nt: TGTGCCAGCAGTAGAGTGGGGGCCGGCGGTAGAGGGTATGGCTACACCTTC
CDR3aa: CASSRVGAGGRGYGYTF

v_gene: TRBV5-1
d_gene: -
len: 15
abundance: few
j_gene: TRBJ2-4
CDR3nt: TGCGCCAGCAGGCAGGGGCCACCAGCCAAAAACATTCAGTACTTC
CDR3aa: CASRQGPPAKNIQYF

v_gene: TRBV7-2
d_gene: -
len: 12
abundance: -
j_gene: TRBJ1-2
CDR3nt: TGTGCCAGCAGGCCAGGGTTAGGTGGCTACACCTTC
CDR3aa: CASRPGLGGYTF

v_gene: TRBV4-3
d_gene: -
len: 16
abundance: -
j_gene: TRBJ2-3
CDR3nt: TGCGCCAGCAGCCAAAGCGGCGGCTTTAGCACAGATACGCAGTATTTT
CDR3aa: CASSQSGGFSTDTQYF

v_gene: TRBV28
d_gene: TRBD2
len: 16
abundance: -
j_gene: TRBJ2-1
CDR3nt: TGTGCCAGCAGTTTATGGCGGGAGGCGGGCGACAATGAGCAGTTCTTC
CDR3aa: CASSLWREAGDNEQFF

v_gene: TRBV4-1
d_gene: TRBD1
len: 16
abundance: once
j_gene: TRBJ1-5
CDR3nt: TGCGCCAGCAGCCAGGTCGGACAGGGGCGCGATCAGCCCCAGCATTTT
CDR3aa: CASSQVGQGRDQPQHF

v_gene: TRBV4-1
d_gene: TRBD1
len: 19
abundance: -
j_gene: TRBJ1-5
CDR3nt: TGCGCCAGCAGCCAAGATATGGGGCGGGCAGGGGGCCTTAATCAGCCCCAGCATTTT
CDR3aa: CASSQDMGRAGGLNQPQHF

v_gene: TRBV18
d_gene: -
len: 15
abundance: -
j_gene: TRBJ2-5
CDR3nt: TGTGCCAGCTCACCACGTCCCAGGAGCGGAGAGACCCAGTACTTC
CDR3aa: CASSPRPRSGETQYF

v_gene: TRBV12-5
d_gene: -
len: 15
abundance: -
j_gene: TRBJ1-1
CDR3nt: TGTGCTAGTGGTTTGGTACAGGGCGGGCGCACTGAAGCTTTCTTT
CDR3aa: CASGLVQGGRTEAFF

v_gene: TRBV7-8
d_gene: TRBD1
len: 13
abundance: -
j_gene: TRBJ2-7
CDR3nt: TGTGCCAGCAGCGTGGACAGGTCGCACGAGCAGTACTTC
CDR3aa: CASSVDRSHEQYF

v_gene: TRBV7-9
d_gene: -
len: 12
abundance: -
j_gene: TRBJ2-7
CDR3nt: TGTGCCATCAACGGGGGATCGAGCGAGCAGTACTTC
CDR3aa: CAINGGSSEQYF

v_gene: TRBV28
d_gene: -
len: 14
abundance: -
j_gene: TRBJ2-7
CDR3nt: TGTGCCAGCAGTTTACCGGGGTTGTTGGGCGAGCAGTACTTC
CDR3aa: CASSLPGLLGEQYF

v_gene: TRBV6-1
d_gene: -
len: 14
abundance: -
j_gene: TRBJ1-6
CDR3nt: TGTGCCAGCAGCCACGGACGAGGGGGTTCACCCCTCCACTTT
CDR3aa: CASSHGRGGSPLHF

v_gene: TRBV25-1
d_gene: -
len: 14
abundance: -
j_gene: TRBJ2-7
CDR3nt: TGTGCCAGCAGTAAACGGACAGAGGAATACGAGCAGTACTTC
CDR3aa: CASSKRTEEYEQYF

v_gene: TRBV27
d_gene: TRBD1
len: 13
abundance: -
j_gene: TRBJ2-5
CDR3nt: TGTGCCAGCAGTTCGGGACAGAGACGGACCCAGTACTTC
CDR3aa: CASSSGQRRTQYF

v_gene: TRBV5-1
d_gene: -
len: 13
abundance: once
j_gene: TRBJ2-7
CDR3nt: TGCGCCAGCAGTCCGACGGGAGCTTACGAGCAGTACTTC
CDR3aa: CASSPTGAYEQYF

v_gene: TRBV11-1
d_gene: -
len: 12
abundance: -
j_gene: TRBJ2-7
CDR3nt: TGTGCCAGCAGCGTTCAGGGATACGAGCAGTACTTC
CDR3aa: CASSVQGYEQYF

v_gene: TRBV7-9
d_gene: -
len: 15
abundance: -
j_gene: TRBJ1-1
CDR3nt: TGTTCCAGCAGCTTACTCGGGGACGCAGGGGCTGAAGCTTTCTTT
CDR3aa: CSSSLLGDAGAEAFF

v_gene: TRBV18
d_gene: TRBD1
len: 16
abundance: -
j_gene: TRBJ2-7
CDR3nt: TGTGCCAGCTCACCAAGTCAGGGACAGGGGCCGTACGAGCAGTACTTC
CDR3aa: CASSPSQGQGPYEQYF

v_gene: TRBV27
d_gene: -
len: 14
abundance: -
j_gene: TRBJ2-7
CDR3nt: TGTGCCAGCAGAGTGCGTTGGAGGGCGGTAGAGCAGTACTTC
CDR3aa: CASRVRWRAVEQYF

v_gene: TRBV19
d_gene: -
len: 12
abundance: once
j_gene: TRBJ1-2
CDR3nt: TGTGCCAGTACGGAGGGAAACTATGGCTACACCTTC
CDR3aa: CASTEGNYGYTF

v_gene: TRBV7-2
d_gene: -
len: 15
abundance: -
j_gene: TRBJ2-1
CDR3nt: TGTGCCAGCAGCTTAGCGCCTCCCAGCTACAATGAGCAGTTCTTC
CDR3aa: CASSLAPPSYNEQFF

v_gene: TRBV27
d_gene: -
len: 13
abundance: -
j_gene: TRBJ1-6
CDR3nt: TGTGCCAGCAGTTTCCCCGGGGATTCACCCCTCCACTTT
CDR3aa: CASSFPGDSPLHF

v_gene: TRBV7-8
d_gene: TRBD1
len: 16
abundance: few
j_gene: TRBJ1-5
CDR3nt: TGTGCCAGCAGCCTTCGGACAGGAGATAGCAATCAGCCCCAGCATTTT
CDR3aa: CASSLRTGDSNQPQHF

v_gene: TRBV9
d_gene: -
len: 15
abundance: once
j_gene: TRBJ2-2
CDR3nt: TGTGCCAGCAGGAGGGCGGCAACTAACACCGGGGAGCTGTTTTTT
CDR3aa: CASRRAATNTGELFF

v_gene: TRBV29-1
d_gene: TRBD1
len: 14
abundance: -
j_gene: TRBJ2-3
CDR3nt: TGCAGCGTTGCCAGGCAGGGGGCAACAGATACGCAGTATTTT
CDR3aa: CSVARQGATDTQYF

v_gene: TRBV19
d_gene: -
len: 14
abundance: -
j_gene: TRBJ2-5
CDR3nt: TGTGCCAGTAGTACCCCAGGGGTCGAGGAGACCCAGTACTTC
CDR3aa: CASSTPGVEETQYF

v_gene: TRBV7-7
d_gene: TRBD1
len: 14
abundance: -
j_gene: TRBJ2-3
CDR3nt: TGTGCTAGCAGTAACAGGGGCGGGACAGATACGCAGTATTTT
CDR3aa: CASSNRGGTDTQYF

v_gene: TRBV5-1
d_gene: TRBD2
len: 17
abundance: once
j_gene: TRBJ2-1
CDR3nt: TGCGCCAGCACCCCGTGGCCTAGCGGGAGTATCCACAATGAGCAGTTCTTC
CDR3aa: CASTPWPSGSIHNEQFF

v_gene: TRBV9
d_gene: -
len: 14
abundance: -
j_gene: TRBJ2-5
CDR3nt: TGTGCCAGCAGCGTCGCAGCGTATCAAGAGACCCAGTACTTC
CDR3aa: CASSVAAYQETQYF

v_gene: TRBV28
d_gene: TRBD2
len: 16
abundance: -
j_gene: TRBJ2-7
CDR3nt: TGTGCCAGCAGTTTCCCCGCAAGGGAGGGAACCTACGAGCAGTACTTC
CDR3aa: CASSFPAREGTYEQYF

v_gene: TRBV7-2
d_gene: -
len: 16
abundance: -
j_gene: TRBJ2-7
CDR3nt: TGTGCCAGCAGCTTAGCGGCCTCCAACGCGGCTTACGAGCAGTACTTC
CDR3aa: CASSLAASNAAYEQYF

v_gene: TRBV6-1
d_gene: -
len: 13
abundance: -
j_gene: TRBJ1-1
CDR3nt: TGTGCCAGCAGTGAAGCTTATGAGCTGCAAGCTTTCTTT
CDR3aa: CASSEAYELQAFF

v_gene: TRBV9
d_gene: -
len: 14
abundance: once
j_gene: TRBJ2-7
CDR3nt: TGTGCCAGCAGCGTAGATCCGCGAACCTACGAGCAGTACTTC
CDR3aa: CASSVDPRTYEQYF

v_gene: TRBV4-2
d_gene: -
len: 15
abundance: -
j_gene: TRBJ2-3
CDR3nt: TGTGCCAGCAGCCAAGGGGGACTCCTCACAGATACGCAGTATTTT
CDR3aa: CASSQGGLLTDTQYF

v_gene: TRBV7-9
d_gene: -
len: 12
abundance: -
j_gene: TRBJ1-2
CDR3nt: TGTGCCAGCAGCTTAGAGTGGGAGGGCTACACCTTC
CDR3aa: CASSLEWEGYTF

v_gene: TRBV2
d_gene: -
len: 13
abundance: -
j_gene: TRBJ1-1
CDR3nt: TGTGCCAGCAGTGAATTACAGAACACTGAAGCTTTCTTT
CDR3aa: CASSELQNTEAFF

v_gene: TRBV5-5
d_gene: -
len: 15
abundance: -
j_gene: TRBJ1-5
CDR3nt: TGTGCCAGCAGCTTGGCCCAGGTGGGCAATCAGCCCCAGCATTTT
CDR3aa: CASSLAQVGNQPQHF

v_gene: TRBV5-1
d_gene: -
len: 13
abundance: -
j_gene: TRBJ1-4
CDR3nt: TGCGCCAGCAGCTTCGGTGTTAATGAAAAACTGTTTTTT
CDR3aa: CASSFGVNEKLFF

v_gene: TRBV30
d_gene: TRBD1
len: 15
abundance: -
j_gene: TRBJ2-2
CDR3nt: TGTGCCTGGAGTGACAGGGGCTTTGACACCGGGGAGCTGTTTTTT
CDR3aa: CAWSDRGFDTGELFF

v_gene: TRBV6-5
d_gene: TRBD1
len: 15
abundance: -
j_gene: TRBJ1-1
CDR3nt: TGTGCCAGCAGTTACCTGGGACAGGGAGTGACTGAAGCTTTCTTT
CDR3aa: CASSYLGQGVTEAFF

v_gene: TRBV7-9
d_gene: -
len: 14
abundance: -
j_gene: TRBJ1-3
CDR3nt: TGTGCCAGCAGCCTAATCTATCAAGAGAACACCATATATTTT
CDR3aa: CASSLIYQENTIYF

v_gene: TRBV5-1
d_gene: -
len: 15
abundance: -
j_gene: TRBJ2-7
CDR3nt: TGCGCCAGCAGCTTTGCCGGAGCGGCCCCCTACGAGCAGTACTTC
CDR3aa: CASSFAGAAPYEQYF

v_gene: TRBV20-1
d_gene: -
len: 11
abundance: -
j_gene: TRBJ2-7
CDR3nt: TGCAGTGCTAGCGGGAGCCCCGAGCAGTACTTC
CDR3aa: CSASGSPEQYF

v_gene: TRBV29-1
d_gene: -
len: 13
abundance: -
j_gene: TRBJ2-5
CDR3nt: TGCAGCGTCGCCGACAGCTACCAAGAGACCCAGTACTTC
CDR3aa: CSVADSYQETQYF

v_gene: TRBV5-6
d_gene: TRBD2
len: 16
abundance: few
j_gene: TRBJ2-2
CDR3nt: TGTGCCAGCAGCCTAGCTCTGACTAGCACGACCGGGGAGCTGTTTTTT
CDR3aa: CASSLALTSTTGELFF

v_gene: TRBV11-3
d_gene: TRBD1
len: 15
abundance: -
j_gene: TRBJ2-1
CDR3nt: TGTGCCAGCAGCGCCGGACAGGGGACCTTCAATGAGCAGTTCTTC
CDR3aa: CASSAGQGTFNEQFF

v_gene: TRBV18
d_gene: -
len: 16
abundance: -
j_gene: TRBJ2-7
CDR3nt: TGTGCCAGCTCACCACGTTTAACAGCTACTTCCTACGAGCAGTACTTC
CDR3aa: CASSPRLTATSYEQYF

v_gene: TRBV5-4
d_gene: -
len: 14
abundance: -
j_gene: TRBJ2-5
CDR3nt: TGTGCCAGCAGCTTGGCGAGGAACCAAGAGACCCAGTACTTC
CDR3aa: CASSLARNQETQYF

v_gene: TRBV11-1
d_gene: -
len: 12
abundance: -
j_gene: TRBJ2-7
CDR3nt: TGTGCCAGCAGCCCCACAGGGTACGAGCAGTACTTC
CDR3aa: CASSPTGYEQYF

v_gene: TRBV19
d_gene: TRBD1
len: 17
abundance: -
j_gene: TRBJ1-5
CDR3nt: TGTGCCAGTAGTATGGACGGGACAGGGGGTAGCAATCAGCCCCAGCATTTT
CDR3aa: CASSMDGTGGSNQPQHF